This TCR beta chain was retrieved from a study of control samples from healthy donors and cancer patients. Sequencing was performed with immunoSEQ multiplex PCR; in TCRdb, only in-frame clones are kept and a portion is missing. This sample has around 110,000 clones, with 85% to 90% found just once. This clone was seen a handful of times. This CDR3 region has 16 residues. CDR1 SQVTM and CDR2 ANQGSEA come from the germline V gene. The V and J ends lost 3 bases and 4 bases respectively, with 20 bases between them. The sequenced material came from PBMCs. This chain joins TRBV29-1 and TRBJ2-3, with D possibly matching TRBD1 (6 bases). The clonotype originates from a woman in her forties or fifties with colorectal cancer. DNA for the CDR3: TGCAGCGTTGAGACGGGGTGGGTGGGGGCCCCAGATACGCAGTATTTT. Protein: CSVETGWVGAPDTQYF.